The 27 T cell receptor beta chains presented below share a single source sample, sequenced in a study of preoperative IRX-2 immunotherapy in early breast cancer (dated 2019 in TCRdb). The sample's treatment or condition label is to be understood as: preoperative locoregional IRX-2 cytokine immunotherapy. Library preparation used the immunoSEQ multiplex PCR assay. What TCRdb holds here is the immuneACCESS table cut down to in-frame rearrangements. Part of the clones is not present; checked against another copy, under half of the missing clones reflect an unresolved V gene, and the others are unexplained. The sample table records 75,000 to 100,000 clones; 70% to 90% of these occur just once. Clones ranked in the top ten supply roughly 2% of the sample. The sample consisted of tumor tissue, taken after IRX-2 immunotherapy. The receptors come from a human donor with breast cancer.

CDR3 amino acids: CSVAEGMSNQPQHF. The DNA for the CDR3 is TGCAGCGTTGCTGAAGGGATGAGCAATCAGCCCCAGCATTTT. The chain joins TRBV29-1 to TRBJ1-5; D is undetermined. Germline loops: CDR1 SQVTM, CDR2 ANQGSEA. V lost 4 bases to trimming and J lost 1 base, with 11 bases between them. CDR3 length: 14 residues.

This clone was observed a handful of times. The chain combines TRBV10-2 with TRBJ1-3; D gene unclear. Looked up from germline, CDR1 is WSHSY and CDR2 is SAAADI. The CDR3 runs 13 residues. V was cut by 7 bases and J by 0 bases, with 7 bases left in between. The CDR3 sequence: CASTQYSGNTIYF. As DNA, the CDR3 is TGCGCCAGCACCCAATACTCTGGAAACACCATATATTTT.

This clone has only one observation. The CDR3 reads CSVAGGTSSYEQYF. As DNA, the CDR3 is TGCAGCGTTGCGGGAGGGACCTCCTCCTACGAGCAGTACTTC. This rearrangement joins TRBV29-1 to TRBJ2-7; 8 bases match TRBD2. V trimming: 4 bases; J trimming: 0 bases; junction bases outside the gene matches: 5. Germline V lookup: CDR1 SQVTM, CDR2 ANQGSEA. The CDR3 totals 14 residues.

The chain is built from TRBV6-8 and TRBJ1-5; D possibly corresponds to TRBD1 (6 bases). CDR3 length equals 14 residues. The germline V and J ends were trimmed by 5 bases and 8 bases, with 16 bases remaining between them. Germline V gene sequence: CDR1 MNHGY, CDR2 SAAAGT. CDR3 in DNA: TGTGCCAGCAGTGCCTTGGGGGGGCAAGAGCCCCAGCATTTT. Protein: CASSALGGQEPQHF.

This clone was seen just once. As DNA, the CDR3 is TGTGCCTGGAGTGTACTCTCTCCGGCACCCAACTATGGCTACACCTTC. Amino acid sequence: CAWSVLSPAPNYGYTF. The chain couples TRBV30 to TRBJ1-2; D unresolved. Trimming stripped 0 bases from V and 2 bases from J, with 16 bases between. Germline CDR1 and CDR2: GTSNPN and SVGIG (reference sequence). The CDR3 spans 16 residues.

J is TRBJ2-7 and V is TRBV5-1, with 9 bases fitting TRBD1. CDR3 size: 16 residues. From germline, CDR1 is SGHRS and CDR2 YFSETQ. Germline trimming cut 5 bases from V and 7 bases from J; bases unmatched to any gene: 16. CDR3 coding DNA: TGCGCCAGCAGTTTGACCCCGGGACAGGGATTAGGAGAGCAGTACTTC. Encoded protein: CASSLTPGQGLGEQYF.

The genes are TRBV7-1 and TRBJ1-2; 7 bases map to TRBD1. TRBV7-1 is an open reading frame whose function is uncertain. V shed 5 bases, J shed 7 bases, and the junction held 7 bases outside the gene matches. The length of the CDR3 is 13 residues. The chain's CDR3 is CASSVGQEPGYTF. The CDR3 region has the DNA TGTGCCAGCAGCGTTGGACAGGAGCCTGGCTACACCTTC.

The chain carries TRBV6-8 and TRBJ1-5; D is ambiguous. Trimming took 4 bases from V and 4 from J, leaving 11 bases between them. This CDR3 comprises 14 residues. Germline V gene data show CDR1 as MNHGY and CDR2 as SAAAGT. The CDR3 loop reads CASSSQTDNQPQHF. The CDR3 bases are TGTGCCAGCAGTTCTCAAACTGATAATCAGCCCCAGCATTTT.

This clone was detected many times. This chain uses TRBV5-1 with TRBJ1-6; D ambiguous. This CDR3 comprises 17 residues. Between the trimmed V and J ends, which lost 3 bases and 0 bases, there was a span of 13 bases. Germline values: CDR1 SGHRS, CDR2 YFSETQ. DNA for the CDR3: TGCGCCAGCAGCTCAATTGCCGGGAGCTCCTATAATTCACCCCTCCACTTT. Protein product: CASSSIAGSSYNSPLHF. The full variable domain, in which reference TRBV5-1 and TRBJ1-6 provide the parts outside the CDR3, is KAGVTQTPRYLIKTRGQQVTLSCSPISGHRSVSWYQQTPGQGLQFLFEYFSETQRNKGNFPGRFSGRQFSNSRSEMNVSTLELGDSALYLCASSSIAGSSYNSPLHFGNGTRLTVT.

V and J are TRBV16 and TRBJ2-1, with D possibly matching TRBD2 (5 bases). The CDR3 has 13 amino acids. V was trimmed by 5 bases and J by 6 bases, leaving 11 bases between them. Per germline, CDR1 KGHSY and CDR2 FQNENV. The CDR3 loop is CASSDTDFNEQFF. CDR3 coding DNA: TGTGCCAGCAGCGACACGGACTTCAATGAGCAGTTCTTC.

This rearrangement joins TRBV28 to TRBJ1-1, with 7 bases matching TRBD1. The length of the CDR3 is 15 residues. V was clipped by 4 bases and J by 4 bases; unmatched bases: 9. Germline V gene lookup returns CDR1 MDHEN and CDR2 SYDVKM. The CDR3 nucleotides read TGTGCCAGCAGTTCCCAGGGGGGGGTGCGCACTGAAGCTTTCTTT. This gives the protein CASSSQGGVRTEAFF.

The chain has TRBV6-8 and TRBJ2-7; no reliable D call. CDR3 size: 16 residues. V was shortened by 6 bases and J by 6 bases, with 24 bases between the two germline ends. From germline, CDR1 is MNHGY and CDR2 SAAAGT. CDR3 sequence: CASSPNPGPPGGEQYF. CDR3 sequence (DNA): TGTGCCAGCAGCCCTAATCCCGGGCCCCCAGGCGGCGAGCAGTACTTC.

J is TRBJ2-3 and V is TRBV6-7; a possible D gene is TRBD1 (5 bases). TRBV6-7 is flagged as an ORF with uncertain function. This CDR3 has 15 residues. V dropped 6 bases and J dropped 2 bases, with 15 bases sitting between them. CDR3 protein: CASRRVTAPTDTQYF. The CDR3 bases are TGTGCCAGCAGAAGGGTGACAGCTCCCACAGATACGCAGTATTTT.

This clone has a single count. J is TRBJ1-6 and V is TRBV6-8; a weak D match, TRBD1 (5 bases). The CDR3 is 16 residues long. Germline values: CDR1 MNHGY, CDR2 SAAAGT. The V end lost 0 bases, the J end lost 8 bases, and 14 bases lay between the germline ends. The DNA of the CDR3 is TGTGCCAGCAGTTACTCGACGGGGGACCTTGATTCACCCCTCCACTTT. It specifies CASSYSTGDLDSPLHF.

The J gene is TRBJ1-4, the V gene TRBV15; D remains ambiguous. V was cut by 0 bases and J by 0 bases, with 8 bases left in between. Germline V gives CDR1 LNHNV, CDR2 YYDKDF (reference sequence). This CDR3 comprises 16 residues. The CDR3 sequence is CATSRDHGATNEKLFF. DNA for the CDR3: TGTGCCACCAGCAGAGATCACGGTGCAACTAATGAAAAACTGTTTTTT.

The chain is built from TRBV28 and TRBJ2-7; D assignment may be TRBD1 or TRBD2 (5 bases each). Germline loops: CDR1 MDHEN, CDR2 SYDVKM. The CDR3 runs 16 residues. V lost 3 bases to trimming and J lost 2 bases, with 17 bases between them. The chain's CDR3 is CASSFPGAAPTYEQYF. The CDR3 DNA reads as TGTGCCAGCAGTTTCCCCGGGGCAGCACCTACCTACGAGCAGTACTTC.

The rearrangement links TRBV19 to TRBJ1-1; D call uncertain. V lost 2 bases to trimming and J lost 0 bases, with 7 bases between them. The CDR3 is 14 amino acids. Germline CDR1 LNHDA, CDR2 SQIVND (reference sequence). The DNA of the CDR3 is TGTGCCAGTAGTATATCGGGGATGAACACTGAAGCTTTCTTT. It codes for CASSISGMNTEAFF.

The chain uses TRBV19 and TRBJ2-2; 9 nucleotides align to TRBD1. Germline CDR1 LNHDA, CDR2 SQIVND (reference sequence). V was pared by 5 bases and J by 6 bases, with 7 bases of the junction left unmatched. The CDR3 runs 15 residues. CDR3 bases: TGTGCCAGTAGTGCTATACAGGGGGCGCCCGGGGAGCTGTTTTTT. This gives the protein CASSAIQGAPGELFF.

The chain recombines TRBV19 with TRBJ2-7, with 10 nucleotides matching TRBD2. With 6 bases clipped from V and 5 bases from J, the junction kept 4 bases outside the gene matches. CDR3 length: 13 residues. Looked up from germline, CDR1 is LNHDA and CDR2 is SQIVND (reference sequence). The CDR3 loop is CASRSGTSDEQYF. The CDR3 DNA reads TGTGCCAGTAGATCCGGGACTAGCGACGAGCAGTACTTC. The complete variable domain, with remaining parts taken from reference TRBV19 and TRBJ2-7, reads DGGITQSPKYLFRKEGQNVTLSCEQNLNHDAMYWYRQDPGQGLRLIYYSQIVNDFQKGDIAEGYSVSREKKESFPLTVTSAQKNPTAFYLCASRSGTSDEQYFGPGTRLTVT.

V gene TRBV5-1 combines with J gene TRBJ1-3; TRBD1 might be the D (6 bases). Germline CDR1 reads SGHRS; CDR2 reads YFSETQ. This CDR3 contains 18 residues. V shed 0 bases and J shed 0 bases, with 16 bases lying between them. CDR3 protein: CASSLGESRGSSGNTIYF. The CDR3, as DNA: TGCGCCAGCAGCTTGGGAGAAAGCAGGGGCTCCTCTGGAAACACCATATATTTT.

The chain couples TRBV28 to TRBJ1-2, with unresolved D. Trimming removed 6 bases at V and 8 bases at J, with 16 bases between. This CDR3 region has 13 residues. Germline V gene lookup returns CDR1 MDHEN and CDR2 SYDVKM. The CDR3 is CASSLAVGEGYTF. The CDR3 region has the DNA TGTGCCAGCAGCCTTGCCGTGGGAGAGGGCTACACCTTC.

Notes on this clone: A read error may produce the germline difference seen at one junction end. The V gene is TRBV6-8, the J gene TRBJ2-4, with D perhaps TRBD1 or TRBD2 (5 bases each). The CDR3 extends over 16 amino acids. Germline CDR1 is MNHGY and CDR2 is SAAAGT. This chain's CDR3 is CAISGSSGLAKNIQYF. The CDR3 DNA reads TGTGCCATCAGTGGGAGTTCGGGGCTAGCCAAAAACATTCAGTACTTC.

This clone has just one count. This sequence joins TRBV30 and TRBJ2-7; the match to TRBD2 covers 8 bases. This CDR3 region has 12 residues. V was pared by 8 bases and J by 7 bases, with 10 bases of the junction left unmatched. CDR1 and CDR2 (germline): GTSNPN, SVGIG (reference sequence). The CDR3 region is CAGGRPRGEQYF. In nucleotides, the CDR3 is TGTGCCGGCGGGAGGCCGCGTGGGGAGCAGTACTTC.

The gene calls are TRBV28 and TRBJ1-1; D gene ambiguous. The ends were cut back, 4 bases at V and 1 base at J, with 7 bases in the middle. The CDR3 spans 13 residues. Germline assignment: CDR1 MDHEN and CDR2 SYDVKM. The CDR3 nucleotides are TGTGCCAGCAGTTCGTCCCCGAACACTGAAGCTTTCTTT. Residues: CASSSSPNTEAFF.

The CDR3 sequence: CASSQQGFYGYTF. The CDR3, as DNA: TGTGCCAGTAGCCAACAGGGGTTCTATGGCTACACCTTC. J is TRBJ1-2 and V is TRBV19; 7 nucleotides align to TRBD1. Trimming cost V 6 bases and J 4 bases; bases outside gene matches: 5. Germline V gives CDR1 LNHDA, CDR2 SQIVND (reference sequence). This CDR3 contains 13 residues.

This clone came up a few times. The rearrangement uses TRBV19 and TRBJ1-1, with TRBD1 matching over 11 bases. The CDR3 spans 13 residues. J lost 10 bases, V lost 10 bases, and 11 bases had no gene match. CDR1 is LNHDA and CDR2 is SQIVND in the germline V gene (reference sequence). CDR3 residues: CATRGQGASGAFF. The CDR3 DNA follows: TGTGCCACCCGCGGACAGGGGGCTAGTGGAGCTTTCTTT.

This clone appeared a single time. An end of the junction differs from the germline gene, which may be a read error. The rearrangement links TRBV6-8 to TRBJ2-5; 8 nucleotides line up with TRBD2. The CDR3 consists of 16 residues. The germline V gene encodes CDR1 MNHGY and CDR2 SAAAGT. The CDR3 region has the DNA TGTGCCATCAGTAGTCGGAGTAATAGCGGGGAAGAGACCCAGTACTTC. It translates to CAISSRSNSGEETQYF.